This T cell receptor beta chain is from a study of cytomegalovirus exposure and HLA in healthy donors (dated by TCRdb to about 2017). Study-wide context: An earlier analysis of several hundred of the donors reported 276 Gb of sequence data and more than 90 million unique TCR beta sequences from approximately 180 million T cells. The T cell repertoires of around 670 subjects were profiled by immunosequencing and related to cytomegalovirus serostatus. Every repertoire in the discovery cohort had been generated on one and the same sequencing platform. An earlier analysis of approximately 500 of the donors applied high-throughput TCR beta sequencing to assess whether each TCR beta V gene segment acted as functional or pseudogenic. In the later analysis, no new phenotypic data were used to find candidate immune exposures; instead, reliance was placed on TCR beta sequences and their occurrence across donors. Of the roughly 400 genotyped donors, around 81% fell in the genetic ancestry cluster associated with self-reported Caucasian donors. An early release covering about 600 HLA-typed donors comprised about 300 gigabases of sequencing data and tens of millions of unique TCR sequences. The study aimed to test whether cataloging public T cell receptors could reveal signatures of past pathogen exposure. HLA typing included class I and class II loci at four-digit resolution. In addition to the first cohort of about 650 subjects, a separate validation cohort of approximately 120 different subjects was used. The number of typed donors differed by locus: about 620-630 for A, B, C, DRB1 and DQB1; 500 to 550 for DQA1; around 610 for DPA1; and approximately 450 for DPB1. To predict cytomegalovirus infection status, the study combined high-throughput TCR immunosequencing, statistical association of individual TCRs with disease status, and machine learning. Roughly 5 DR-DQ haplotypes were treated as single units for association and clustering because of strong linkage in the cohort. On average, roughly 250,000 unique TCR beta nucleotide sequences were sequenced per donor among more than 350 genotyped donors of the cohort, with around 19% of those sequences being non-productive. In a later analysis, previously published TCR beta repertoires from 500 to 750 donors were re-analyzed and high-resolution HLA genotyping was added so that TCR occurrence patterns could be studied. Alongside the repertoire data, information on donor age, sex, ethnicity and CMV serostatus was compiled. A later genetic analysis took genome-wide SNP genotypes for about 60% of the roughly 670 donors and used that subset as a discovery cohort.

The CDR3 spans 14 residues, from the cysteine through the phenylalanine. Kept here is only the CDR3 DNA, which spans 42 bases and is read in frame from base 1. The germline V gene yields MDHEN for CDR1 and SYDVKM for CDR2. The V and J ends are trimmed by 1 base and 2 bases, leaving 9 bases between them. Library method: the immunoSEQ multiplex PCR assay. For the multiplex PCR, a mixture combining 60 forward primers for TCR Vbeta segments and 13 reverse primers for TCR Jbeta segments was used. The CDR3 region of rearranged TCR beta genes was amplified from genomic DNA by a multiplex PCR assay. The amplified TCR beta libraries were sequenced on the Illumina HiSeq System as 87-base-pair reads. Processing in the source paper ran as follows. A later analysis counted tens of millions of unique TCR beta chains across the 640 or so repertoires, and some 11 million of these chains were shared by at least two donors. Raw reads were error-corrected and collapsed into unique sequences with a nearest-neighbor algorithm that merged closely related sequences to remove PCR and sequencing errors. V, D and J gene segments were assigned by aligning CDR3 sequences to IMGT reference sequences. For a sequence to be retained, at least a six-nucleotide match to both a V gene segment and a J gene segment was required. A rearrangement counted as productive if the CDR3 had no stop codons and remained in frame with V and J, and every other rearrangement counted as non-productive. CDR3 was defined by IMGT convention, running from the second conserved V-encoded cysteine to the conserved J-encoded phenylalanine. The earlier analysis of about 530 of the donors excluded any sequence lacking an unambiguous match to a single V gene segment. An earlier analysis of around 600 of the donors classified V segments as functional when productive rearrangements were above 56.7% and as segregating when the standard deviation between donors was above 5%. A statistical classification framework was developed to diagnose cytomegalovirus status using the catalog of TCR beta chain sequences. V and J gene assignment, in a later analysis, came from comparing TCR nucleotide sequences with IMGT/GENE-DB human TR gene sequences. The TCRdist pipeline was used in a later analysis to assign CDR3 sequences and most-parsimonious VDJ recombination scenarios. In a later analysis, each TCR beta chain was defined by its CDR3 amino acid sequence together with its V-gene family, and reads lacking a unique V-gene family were excluded. In a later analysis, 550 to 650 highly shared, low-generation-probability nucleotide sequences were removed to address suspected cross-contamination and a sequencing artifact. In a later analysis, a clonal expansion index for each public chain was calculated from normalized within-repertoire ranks of inferred template counts. In a later analysis, generation probabilities were computed using a VDJ recombination model fitted to out-of-frame rearrangements, and the results were checked against IGoR. A later analysis scored TCR-TCR, TCR-HLA and TCR-CMV co-occurrence with hypergeometric tests, applying a repertoire-size bias correction to TCR pairs. In a later analysis, false discovery rates were estimated by permuting HLA or CMV assignments 20 times. In a later analysis, co-occurring TCRs were grouped using DBSCAN, with TCRdist sequence similarity added in when clustering inside HLA-allele-positive subsets. For co-occurrence clustering, repertoires with fewer than 30,000 or more than 120,000 public chains were excluded, along with several repertoires with anomalous nucleotide sharing. In TCRdb, the immuneACCESS table is reduced to in-frame sequences with V and J assigned. These tables do not hold every clone; where another copy was compared, an unresolved V gene accounts for under half, and the others remain unexplained. V, J and clone size are taken as reported in that table, and D and trimming were inferred from the DNA itself. The table for this sample lists tens of thousands of clones. Clones ranked in the top ten supply less than 0.75% of the sample.

In total, approximately 610 healthy bone marrow donors made up the cohort. All cohort members were sampled while nominally healthy, although unrecorded immune exposures were likely present. The donor was CMV seronegative and was included in the group of hundreds of seronegative cohort members. A peripheral blood sample was collected from each donor, and TCR beta sequencing was performed on peripheral blood mononuclear cells. Genomic DNA extraction from the blood cell samples was performed with the Qiagen DNeasy Blood Extraction Kit. Comments on this clone: The antigen this receptor binds is unknown. Different DNA sequences within this sample yield the same CDR3.

The study at large found these results: Some IMGT-functional V segments, including TRBV6-2 and TRBV6-3, could not be told apart with the 87-base-pair reads, so those segments were excluded. CMV serostatus was the only immune exposure information available for the cohort. According to a later genetic analysis, donors in an Asian-associated ancestry cluster had fewer N-insertions in productive TCRs than the approximately 710-donor mean. Sequencing depth was assumed to be roughly uniform across donors in the presence/absence analyses, though that assumption may not hold. The classifier was reported to diagnose cytomegalovirus status with high specificity and sensitivity in both the original cohort and the validation cohort. While some public TCRs were present in many individuals, most TCR sequences turned up only very rarely across donors. Correlated functional status among segregating V segments might reflect linkage disequilibrium, but an unknown experimental factor could not be ruled out. The earlier analysis of 587 of the donors excluded 15 to 20 rarely observed V segments, including chromosome 9 orphons, because counts were too low. Because HLA typing was unavailable for some donors at each locus, only the typed subset was used in association tests. V-gene and J-gene trimming of TCR beta chains was associated with a missense DCLRE1C variant in a later genetic analysis, and the association was replicated in an independent cohort. In an earlier analysis of approximately 590 of the donors, most TCR beta V segments appeared in productive rearrangements about 87% or about 30% of the time, broadly matching IMGT annotations. A group of highly shared sequence variants was considered likely to be a technical artifact of the sequencing pipeline. In a later analysis, around 17,000 TCR beta sequences were associated with specific HLA alleles at a false discovery rate of 0.05. A further reported finding was that TCR beta sequences accurately predicted the HLA-A and HLA-B alleles for most subjects in the first cohort. In a later analysis, HLA-associated TCR beta chains showed more clonal expansion and lower generation probabilities than non-associated chains that were equally common. A total of 150 or so TCR beta chains were listed by the study as associated with cytomegalovirus. In a later analysis, most CMV-associated TCR beta chains were found to appear HLA-restricted, with HLA associations seemingly driven largely by CMV exposure. It was suggested by the authors that the approach could potentially be generalized to other disease states and immunological phenotypes. Three of the identified cytomegalovirus-associated TCR beta chains were confirmed in vitro to be specific for cytomegalovirus antigens. According to a later analysis, TCR association rates differed among HLA loci, with DRB1 alleles showing the most associated TCRs and HLA-C alleles showing the fewest. A later analysis reported that several top co-occurrence clusters appeared linked to parvovirus B19, influenza, CMV and Epstein-Barr virus. In this cohort, only TCR beta chains were sequenced, and detectable features were limited by the absence of alpha or paired-chain data. Assigning TCR associations to individual alleles was difficult when HLA alleles, especially DR and DQ, strongly co-occurred.

The sequence is built from TRBV28 and TRBJ2-7; the D gene identity is not certain. The source is a man aged 25-45 years in good health and CMV-seronegative. Sequenced input: PBMCs. The sequenced DNA: TGTGCCAGCAGTTTATACGGCGGCACCTACGAGCAGTACTTC. The encoded protein is CASSLYGGTYEQYF.